This TCR beta chain came from a study of blood T cell repertoires in COVID-19 (dated by TCRdb to the early 2020s). Study-wide context: Samples from collaborators originated in the United States, Italy and Spain and spanned both the acute and convalescent phases of COVID-19. The dataset comprised deeply sampled blood TCRbeta repertoires from subjects exposed to, actively infected with, or recovered from COVID-19. Samples were obtained from the ongoing ImmuneRACE study (first 160 participants) and from 1,200 or so subjects provided by 6 global collaborators. The repertoires were made available in a free public database intended to serve as a resource for research on the immune response to SARS-CoV-2. The material from the prospective study consisted of cDNA or gDNA derived from T cells, B-cell-depleted T cells, or PBMCs. Where available, HLA class I and class II types were taken from metadata supplied by the sample provider and were not determined by assay-based typing. The sample metadata nearly always contained a de-identified subject ID, COVID-19 status, age in years and sex. Overall study results and their limits: Clinical and demographic metadata were provided uncurated, with the amount varying by source and participant.

The germline V gene (reference sequence) sets CDR1 to LGHDT and CDR2 to YNNKEL. The CDR3 has 14 amino acids, counting the end cysteine and phenylalanine. Just CDR3 DNA is preserved here, 42 bases in frame from base 1. V and J lose 4 bases and 2 bases, and a span of 8 bases separates them. A remark on this clone: The specificity of this receptor is unknown. Base qualities are not recorded, but no much larger clone differs from it by a single base.

TCRbeta CDR3 regions were amplified from genomic DNA using the immunoSEQ Assay, a bias-controlled multiplex PCR. From the authors' description of their analysis: The number of nucleated cells in each sample was estimated by amplification of reference gene primers within the assay. To quantify the absolute abundance of each unique TCRbeta CDR3 rearrangement, sequence reads were collapsed and filtered. For each sample, productive Simpson clonality was calculated as the square root of Simpson's diversity index over productive rearrangements. The immuneACCESS repertoire file appears here via TCRdb, limited to in-frame rearrangements. These files lack a portion of the clones; in checked studies, under half of the deficit traces to unresolved V genes, and the cause of the others is not known. The V and J calls and clone size come from that table; D and trimming were worked out from the DNA. In all, the sample holds approximately 240,000 clones, and 90% to 95% of those were seen once. The top ten clones comprise around 1.8% of the sample.

Participants in the prospective study were enrolled through a virtual design, were aged roughly 18 to 100 years, and lived in roughly 26 United States geographic areas. Cohort assignment in the prospective study relied on participant-reported clinical history from a screening survey and a study questionnaire. Recovered participants in ImmuneRACE Cohort 3 were defined by two consecutive negative NP/OP PCR tests, clearance by a healthcare professional, or resolution of symptoms. Each participant in the prospective study had whole blood, serum and a nasopharyngeal or oropharyngeal swab collected by mobile phlebotomists. Prospective study participants could optionally give additional blood draws and questionnaires over an approximately two-month period. Before DNA extraction, blood samples from the prospective study were shipped at room temperature or frozen.

The rearrangement joined TRBV3-1 (or the pseudogene TRBV3-2) to TRBJ1-4; there is no confident call for the D gene. Input material: PBMCs or T cells enriched from blood (not recorded which). The source is a woman younger than 30 who had recovered from COVID-19. The DNA is as follows: TGTGCCAGCAGCCCGAGCAACACTAATGAAAAACTGTTTTTT. This codes for CASSPSNTNEKLFF.